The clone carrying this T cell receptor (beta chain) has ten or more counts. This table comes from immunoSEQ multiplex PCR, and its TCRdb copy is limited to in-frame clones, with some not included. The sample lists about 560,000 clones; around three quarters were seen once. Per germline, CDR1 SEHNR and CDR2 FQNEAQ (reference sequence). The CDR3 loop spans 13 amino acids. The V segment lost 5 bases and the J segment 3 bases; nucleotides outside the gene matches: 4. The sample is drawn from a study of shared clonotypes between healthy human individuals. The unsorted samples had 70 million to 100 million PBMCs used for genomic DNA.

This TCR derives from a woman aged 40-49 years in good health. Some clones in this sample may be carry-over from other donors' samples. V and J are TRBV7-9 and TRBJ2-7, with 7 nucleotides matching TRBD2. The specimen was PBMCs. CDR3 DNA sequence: TGTGCCAGCAGCCCGAAGCGGGACTACGAGCAGTACTTC. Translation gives CASSPKRDYEQYF.